This TCR beta chain was sequenced for a study of blood T cell repertoires in COVID-19. The assay was immunoSEQ multiplex PCR, and TCRdb's table has in-frame clones only and misses some. Of about 130,000 clones listed, around 81% were seen once; the top ten hold about 17%. V dropped 2 bases and J dropped 4 bases, with 11 bases sitting between them. The CDR3 has 14 amino acids. Germline CDR1 MDHEN, CDR2 SYDVKM. This clone has more than one count but fewer than ten. This clonotype was sampled from a man aged 25 to 40 with COVID-19, enrolled during active disease. Source material: peripheral blood. The gene calls are TRBV28 and TRBJ1-2; D perhaps matches TRBD1 (5 bases). Here the CDR3 reads CASSLRGVGYGYTF. CDR3 DNA: TGTGCCAGCAGTTTAAGGGGTGTTGGCTATGGCTACACCTTC.